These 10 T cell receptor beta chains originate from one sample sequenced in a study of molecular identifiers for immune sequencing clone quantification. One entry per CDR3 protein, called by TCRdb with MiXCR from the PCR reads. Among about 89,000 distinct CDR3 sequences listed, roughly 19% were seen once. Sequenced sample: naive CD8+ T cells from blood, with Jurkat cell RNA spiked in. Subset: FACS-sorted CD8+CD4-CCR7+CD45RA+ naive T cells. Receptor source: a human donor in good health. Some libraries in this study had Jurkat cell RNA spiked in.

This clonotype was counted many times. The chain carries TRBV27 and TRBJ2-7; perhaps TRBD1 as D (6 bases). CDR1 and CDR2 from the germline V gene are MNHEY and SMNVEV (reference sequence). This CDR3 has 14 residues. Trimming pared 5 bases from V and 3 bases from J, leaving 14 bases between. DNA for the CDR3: TGTGCCAGCAGTCTACAGGGTTTCGGCTACGAGCAGTACTTC. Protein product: CASSLQGFGYEQYF.

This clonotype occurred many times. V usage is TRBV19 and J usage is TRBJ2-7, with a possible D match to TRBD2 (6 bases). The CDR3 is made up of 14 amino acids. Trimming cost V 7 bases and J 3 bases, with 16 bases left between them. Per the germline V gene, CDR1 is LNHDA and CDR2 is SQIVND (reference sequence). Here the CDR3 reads CASNPGTDYYEQYF. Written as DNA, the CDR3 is TGTGCCAGTAATCCCGGGACTGATTACTACGAGCAGTACTTC.

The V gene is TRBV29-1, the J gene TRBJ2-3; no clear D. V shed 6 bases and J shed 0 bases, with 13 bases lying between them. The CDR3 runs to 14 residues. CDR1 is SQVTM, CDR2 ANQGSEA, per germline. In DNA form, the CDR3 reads TGCAGCGTAAGATCCCTTTCTAGCACAGATACGCAGTATTTT. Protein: CSVRSLSSTDTQYF.

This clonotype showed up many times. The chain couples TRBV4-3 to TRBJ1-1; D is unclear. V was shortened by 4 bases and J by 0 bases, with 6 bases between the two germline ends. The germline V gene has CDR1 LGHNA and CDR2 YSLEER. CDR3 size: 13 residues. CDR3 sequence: CASSPRVNTEAFF. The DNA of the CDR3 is TGCGCCAGCAGCCCGCGAGTGAACACTGAAGCTTTCTTT.

The CDR3, as DNA: TGCGCCAGCAGCCCCTTAGGGGGAGACACAGATACGCAGTATTTT. This translates into CASSPLGGDTDTQYF. This chain joins TRBV4-3 and TRBJ2-3; the D gene is possibly TRBD1 (6 bases). CDR3 length: 15 amino acids. V lost 4 bases to trimming and J lost 2 bases, with 13 bases between them. Germline CDR1 LGHNA, CDR2 YSLEER.

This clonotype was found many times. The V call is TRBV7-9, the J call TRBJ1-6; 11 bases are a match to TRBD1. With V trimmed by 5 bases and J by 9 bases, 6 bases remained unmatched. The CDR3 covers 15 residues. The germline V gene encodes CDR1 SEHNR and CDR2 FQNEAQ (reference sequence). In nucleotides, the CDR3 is TGTGCCAGCAGCCCAGGACAGGGGGCGGGTTCACCCCTCCACTTT. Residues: CASSPGQGAGSPLHF. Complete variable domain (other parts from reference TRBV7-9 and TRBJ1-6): DTGVSQNPRHKITKRGQNVTFRCDPISEHNRLYWYRQTLGQGPEFLTYFQNEAQLEKSRLLSDRFSAERPKGSFSTLEIQRTEQGDSAMYLCASSPGQGAGSPLHFGNGTRLTVT.

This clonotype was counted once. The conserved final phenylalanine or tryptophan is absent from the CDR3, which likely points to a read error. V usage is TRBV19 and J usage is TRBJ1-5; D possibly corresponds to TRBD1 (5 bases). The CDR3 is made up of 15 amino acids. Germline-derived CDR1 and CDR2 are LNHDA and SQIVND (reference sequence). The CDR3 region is CASSLWGQSNQPQHS. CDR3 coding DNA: TGCGCCAGTAGTTTATGGGGCCAGAGCAATCAGCCCCAGCATTCT.

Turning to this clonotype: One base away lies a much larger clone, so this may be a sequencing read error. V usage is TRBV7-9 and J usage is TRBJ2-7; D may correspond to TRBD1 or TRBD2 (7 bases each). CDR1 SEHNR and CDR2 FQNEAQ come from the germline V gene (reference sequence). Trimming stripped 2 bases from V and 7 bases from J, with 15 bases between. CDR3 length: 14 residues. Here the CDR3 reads CASSLLNRGGEQYF. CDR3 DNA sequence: TGTGCCAGCAGCTTATTGAACAGGGGAGGGGAGCAGTACTTC.

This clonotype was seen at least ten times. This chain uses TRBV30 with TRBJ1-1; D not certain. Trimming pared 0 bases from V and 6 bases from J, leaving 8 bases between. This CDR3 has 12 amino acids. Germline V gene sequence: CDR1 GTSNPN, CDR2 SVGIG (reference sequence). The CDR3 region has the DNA TGTGCCTGGAGTGTAGTCACGTCTGAAGCTTTCTTT. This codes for CAWSVVTSEAFF.

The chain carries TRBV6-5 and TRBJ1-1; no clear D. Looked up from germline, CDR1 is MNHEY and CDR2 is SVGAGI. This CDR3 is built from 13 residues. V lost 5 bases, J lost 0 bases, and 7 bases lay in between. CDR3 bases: TGTGCCAGCAGTGGTCCAATGAACACTGAAGCTTTCTTT. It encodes CASSGPMNTEAFF.